What follows are 5 T cell receptor beta chains derived from one specimen sequenced in a study of blood T cells in healthy people across ages. PCR was performed a second time for about 6 to 12 cycles using a sample-barcoded 5' primer and a J-beta primer mix. TCRdb itself ran the 5' RACE reads through MiXCR, one entry per CDR3 protein. The table includes about 1.4 million distinct CDR3 sequences, 45% to 70% detected once. Sequencing was done on a sample of blood. All receptors derive from a man between 18 and 35 years old in good health.

V is TRBV24-1 and J is TRBJ2-2; D may be TRBD1 (6 bases). Germline values: CDR1 KGHDR, CDR2 SFDVKD. The CDR3 has 16 residues. The V gene lost 4 bases and the J gene lost 2 bases, with 13 bases spanning the gap. The DNA for the CDR3 is TGTGCCACCAGTGACTACGGGACACATAACACCGGGGAGCTGTTTTTT. Encoded protein: CATSDYGTHNTGELFF.

This clonotype has only one observation. CDR3 loop: CASSTGTDYYNEQFF. The CDR3 DNA reads as TGTGCCAGCTCGACCGGGACAGACTATTACAATGAGCAGTTCTTC. J is TRBJ2-1 and V is TRBV18; 7 nucleotides agree with TRBD1. CDR1 is KGHSH and CDR2 is LQKENI in the germline V gene. The CDR3 is 15 residues long. Trimming cost V 6 bases and J 4 bases; bases outside gene matches: 9. The entire variable domain, with the rest obtained from reference TRBV18 and TRBJ2-1, is as follows: NAGVMQNPRHLVRRRGQEARLRCSPMKGHSHVYWYRQLPEEGLKFMVYLQKENIIDESGMPKERFSAEFPKEGPSILRIQQVVRGDSAAYFCASSTGTDYYNEQFFGPGTRLTVL.

The chain is built from TRBV3-1 and TRBJ2-3, with TRBD2 matching over 7 bases. This CDR3 region has 15 residues. The germline CDR1 and CDR2 sequences are LGHDT and YNNKEL (reference sequence). J was trimmed by 7 bases and V by 0 bases; bases with no gene match: 7. This CDR3 is CASSQDRGSGNTQYF. In DNA form, the CDR3 reads TGTGCCAGCAGCCAAGATCGCGGGAGCGGGAATACGCAGTATTTT.

The chain carries TRBV11-2 and TRBJ1-2; D is undetermined. V was pared by 7 bases and J by 0 bases, with 15 bases between. CDR3 length equals 15 residues. Germline-derived CDR1 and CDR2 are SGHAT and FQNNGV. CDR3 coding DNA: TGTGCCAGCACCTCTTATTACGGTCCTAACTATGGCTACACCTTC. This translates into CASTSYYGPNYGYTF.

The chain carries TRBV4-1 and TRBJ2-1; D might be TRBD1 (5 bases). Germline-derived CDR1 and CDR2 are MGHRA and YSYEKL. V was trimmed by 4 bases and J by 10 bases, leaving 17 bases between them. The CDR3 is 14 amino acids. The chain's CDR3 is CASSRNGALGEQFF. CDR3 in DNA: TGCGCCAGCAGCCGGAATGGGGCCCTGGGGGAGCAGTTCTTC.